The entry that follows covers one T cell receptor (beta chain) sequence. The antigen remains unidentified. Oncomine TCR Beta short-read sequencing was applied to DNA from cultured CD4+ T cells. TCRdb independently ran MiXCR on the PCR reads; one entry per CDR3 protein. The repertoire has approximately 15,000 distinct CDR3 sequences, over 40% of them found once; the top ten carry 20% to 25%. The CDR3 loop spans 16 amino acids. Looked up from germline, CDR1 is KGHSH and CDR2 is LQKENI. The junction had 7 bases not matched to a gene; V was cut back by 3 bases and J by 4 bases. The data were taken from a study of vaccination and CD4 T cells after COVID-19. Study as a whole: Convalescent patients gave post-COVID blood a median approximately 100 days post-diagnosis, range 35 to 161. Overlapping spike pools from SARS-CoV-2 and HCoV-NL63, HCoV-OC43 and HCoV-229E served as culture stimuli.

This sample's treatment: approximately 9-day PBMC culture with coronavirus spike peptide pools or control peptides (ViraFEST assay). Over 1.5 million PBMCs went into each well for culture with around 9.2 IU/ml IL-2 and about 9.9 ug/ml peptide pools. This receptor was obtained from a human donor who received a COVID-19 vaccine. V and J are TRBV18 and TRBJ2-1; 9 nucleotides match TRBD1. The material was CD4+ T cells from blood, cultured in vitro, obtained before SARS-CoV-2 vaccination. CDR3 residues: CASSPLGTGPYNEQFF. CDR3 sequence (DNA): TGTGCCAGCTCACCTCTAGGGACAGGGCCATACAATGAGCAGTTCTTC.